The text below deals with one T cell receptor (beta chain). CDR1 is MNHEY, CDR2 SVGAGI, per germline. CDR3 size: 13 residues. V was trimmed by 5 bases and J by 6 bases, leaving 10 bases between them. Sequencing used immunoSEQ multiplex PCR; TCRdb keeps in-frame clones, though not all of them. This table has fewer than 600,000 clones, around 75% appearing once. This sample stems from a study of shared clonotypes between healthy human individuals. The sequence came from a woman aged 40 to 49 in good health. Some clones in this sample may be carry-over from other donors' samples. Sequencing was carried out using PBMCs. The genes are TRBV6-5 and TRBJ2-2; possible D gene TRBD2, 5 bases. CDR3 protein: CASSAMRAGELFF. The CDR3, as DNA: TGTGCCAGCAGTGCCATGAGGGCCGGGGAGCTGTTTTTT.